This T cell receptor beta chain was sequenced during a study of blood T cell repertoires in COVID-19. On the study more broadly: Sites in the United States, Italy and Spain provided acute and convalescent COVID-19 samples. T cells, B-cell-depleted T cells, or PBMCs provided the cDNA or gDNA that served as material.

Generated by immunoSEQ multiplex PCR, the TCRdb table keeps only in-frame clones and is missing some. The sample carries 100,000 to 150,000 clones, roughly 69% recorded once. The CDR3 loop spans 15 amino acids. CDR1 is SEHNR, CDR2 FQNEAQ, per germline (reference sequence). Unmatched junction bases numbered 2, after V lost 3 bases and J lost 5 bases. This clone has only one observation. The chain carries TRBV7-9 and TRBJ1-5, with TRBD1 matching 12 bases. Sample: peripheral blood. The sequence was obtained from a woman in her seventies with acute or convalescent COVID-19. DNA for the CDR3: TGTGCCAGCAGCTTGGGGACAGGGGGCGATCAGCCCCAGCATTTT. Its translation is CASSLGTGGDQPQHF.